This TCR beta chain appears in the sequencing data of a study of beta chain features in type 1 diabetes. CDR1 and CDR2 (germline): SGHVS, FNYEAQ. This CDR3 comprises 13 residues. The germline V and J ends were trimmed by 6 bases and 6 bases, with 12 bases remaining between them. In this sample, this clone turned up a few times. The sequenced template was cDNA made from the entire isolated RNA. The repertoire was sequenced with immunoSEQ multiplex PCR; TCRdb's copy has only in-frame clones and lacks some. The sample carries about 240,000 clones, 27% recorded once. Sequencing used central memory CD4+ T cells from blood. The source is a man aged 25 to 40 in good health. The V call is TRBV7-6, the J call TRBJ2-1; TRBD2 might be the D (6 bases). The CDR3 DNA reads TGTGCCAGCAGTTGGGGACTTTCCAATGAGCAGTTCTTC. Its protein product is CASSWGLSNEQFF.